The rows below give T cell receptor beta chains drawn from one sample of a study of blood T cells in healthy people across ages. TCRdb re-analysed the 5' RACE reads in MiXCR, keeping a single row per CDR3 protein. The table has some 1,800,000 distinct CDR3 sequences, approximately 39% seen once. Sequenced material: blood. These receptors were obtained from a human donor in good health. Each CDR3 is given with its conserved first and last residue. Each record gives: V gene, clone size, D gene, J gene, CDR3 protein, CDR3 DNA. The D gene is left open where the match is weak. Some rows have no size entry. The others give once, few or many, or a class for an expanded clone.

v_call: TRBV15; clone_size: few; d_call: NA; j_call: TRBJ1-2; cdr3_aa: CATSGDLRYYGYTF; cdr3_nt: TGTGCCACCAGCGGAGACCTGCGATACTATGGCTACACCTTC
v_call: TRBV20-1; clone_size: NA; d_call: NA; j_call: TRBJ1-3; cdr3_aa: CSAKQGTGNTIYF; cdr3_nt: TGCAGTGCTAAACAGGGTACTGGAAACACCATATATTTT
v_call: TRBV27; clone_size: few; d_call: TRBD1; j_call: TRBJ1-1; cdr3_aa: CASSLTTGGTEAFF; cdr3_nt: TGTGCCAGCAGTCTCACAACAGGGGGCACTGAAGCTTTCTTT
v_call: TRBV6-2/TRBV6-3; clone_size: few; d_call: NA; j_call: TRBJ1-6; cdr3_aa: CASSYLFGESPLHF; cdr3_nt: TGTGCCAGCAGTTACCTTTTCGGGGAATCACCCCTCCACTTT
v_call: TRBV6-2/TRBV6-3; clone_size: few; d_call: TRBD1; j_call: TRBJ1-2; cdr3_aa: CASSFQGVNGYTF; cdr3_nt: TGTGCCAGCAGTTTCCAGGGGGTGAATGGCTACACCTTC
v_call: TRBV5-4; clone_size: NA; d_call: NA; j_call: TRBJ1-2; cdr3_aa: CASNLPGDGRYTF; cdr3_nt: TGTGCCAGCAACTTGCCAGGGGACGGGCGCTACACCTTC
v_call: TRBV20-1; clone_size: NA; d_call: TRBD1; j_call: TRBJ2-7; cdr3_aa: CSARYRQGRRGSYEQYF; cdr3_nt: TGCAGTGCTCGTTACCGACAGGGGAGGAGGGGTTCCTACGAGCAGTACTTC
v_call: TRBV7-6; clone_size: NA; d_call: NA; j_call: TRBJ1-2; cdr3_aa: CASSLSGPNNYGYTF; cdr3_nt: TGTGCCAGCAGCTTATCGGGGCCCAATAACTATGGCTACACCTTC
v_call: TRBV14; clone_size: many; d_call: TRBD2; j_call: TRBJ2-7; cdr3_aa: CASSPTGGEGADEQYF; cdr3_nt: TGTGCCAGCAGCCCCACCGGGGGGGAGGGTGCCGACGAGCAGTACTTC
v_call: TRBV7-2; clone_size: NA; d_call: TRBD1; j_call: TRBJ1-1; cdr3_aa: CASSSLTTGDGSEAFF; cdr3_nt: TGTGCCAGCAGCTCCCTCACGACAGGGGATGGATCTGAAGCTTTCTTT
v_call: TRBV2; clone_size: NA; d_call: NA; j_call: TRBJ2-2; cdr3_aa: CASSAGQTKTGELFF; cdr3_nt: TGTGCCAGCAGTGCCGGACAGACAAAAACCGGGGAGCTGTTTTTT
v_call: TRBV29-1; clone_size: NA; d_call: NA; j_call: TRBJ1-4; cdr3_aa: CSVATGPPNEKLFF; cdr3_nt: TGCAGCGTCGCCACAGGGCCACCTAATGAAAAACTGTTTTTT
v_call: TRBV7-9; clone_size: NA; d_call: NA; j_call: TRBJ1-2; cdr3_aa: CASSLALAGGDGYTF; cdr3_nt: TGTGCCAGCAGCTTAGCCCTCGCGGGGGGCGATGGCTACACCTTC
v_call: TRBV12-5; clone_size: NA; d_call: NA; j_call: TRBJ2-5; cdr3_aa: CASGSSGGETQYF; cdr3_nt: TGTGCTAGTGGTTCTTCAGGTGGAGAGACCCAGTACTTC
v_call: TRBV12-3/TRBV12-4; clone_size: few; d_call: NA; j_call: TRBJ1-5; cdr3_aa: CASSIGGGNQPQHF; cdr3_nt: TGTGCCAGCAGTATAGGGGGGGGCAATCAGCCCCAGCATTTT
v_call: TRBV5-1; clone_size: NA; d_call: TRBD1; j_call: TRBJ2-3; cdr3_aa: CASSLSLGQDTDTQYF; cdr3_nt: TGCGCCAGCAGCTTGTCCCTGGGACAGGACACAGATACGCAGTATTTT
v_call: TRBV7-9; clone_size: many; d_call: TRBD1; j_call: TRBJ2-6; cdr3_aa: CASSFRGRNSGANVLTF; cdr3_nt: TGTGCCAGCAGCTTCAGGGGGAGAAACTCTGGGGCCAACGTCCTGACTTTC
v_call: TRBV7-9; clone_size: NA; d_call: NA; j_call: TRBJ2-7; cdr3_aa: CASSLGGEARDEQYF; cdr3_nt: TGTGCCAGCAGCTTAGGGGGGGAGGCGCGGGACGAGCAGTACTTC
v_call: TRBV5-6; clone_size: few; d_call: NA; j_call: TRBJ2-7; cdr3_aa: CASSVYTGSQKREQYF; cdr3_nt: TGTGCCAGCAGCGTATACACCGGGTCTCAGAAGAGGGAGCAGTACTTC
v_call: TRBV12-3/TRBV12-4; clone_size: few; d_call: NA; j_call: TRBJ1-1; cdr3_aa: CASSFSQSNTEAFF; cdr3_nt: TGTGCCAGCAGTTTTTCACAGTCGAACACTGAAGCTTTCTTT
v_call: TRBV4-3; clone_size: few; d_call: TRBD2; j_call: TRBJ2-7; cdr3_aa: CASSQDLAGSYEQYF; cdr3_nt: TGCGCCAGCAGCCAAGATTTAGCGGGGTCATACGAGCAGTACTTC
v_call: TRBV20-1; clone_size: NA; d_call: NA; j_call: TRBJ2-7; cdr3_aa: CSARRRDSYEQYF; cdr3_nt: TGCAGTGCTAGAAGGCGGGACTCCTACGAGCAGTACTTC
v_call: TRBV7-9; clone_size: NA; d_call: TRBD1; j_call: TRBJ2-7; cdr3_aa: CASSLSETGEYEQYF; cdr3_nt: TGTGCCAGCAGCTTGAGTGAGACAGGGGAGTACGAGCAGTACTTC
v_call: TRBV18; clone_size: few; d_call: NA; j_call: TRBJ2-7; cdr3_aa: CASSRLALDTYEQYF; cdr3_nt: TGTGCCAGCTCACGCCTAGCCTTAGACACCTACGAGCAGTACTTC
v_call: TRBV4-2; clone_size: few; d_call: NA; j_call: TRBJ2-5; cdr3_aa: CASSQDDYTNEETQYF; cdr3_nt: TGTGCCAGCAGCCAGGACGATTACACCAATGAAGAGACCCAGTACTTC
v_call: TRBV12-3/TRBV12-4; clone_size: NA; d_call: NA; j_call: TRBJ2-2; cdr3_aa: CASSSRGELFF; cdr3_nt: TGTGCCAGCAGTTCGAGGGGGGAGCTGTTTTTT
v_call: TRBV10-3; clone_size: few; d_call: NA; j_call: TRBJ2-3; cdr3_aa: CAISPLGGREDTQYF; cdr3_nt: TGTGCCATCAGCCCTCTCGGGGGGCGCGAGGATACGCAGTATTTT
v_call: TRBV7-2; clone_size: NA; d_call: NA; j_call: TRBJ1-2; cdr3_aa: CASTQRRLYGYTF; cdr3_nt: TGTGCCAGCACCCAACGGCGGCTCTATGGCTACACCTTC